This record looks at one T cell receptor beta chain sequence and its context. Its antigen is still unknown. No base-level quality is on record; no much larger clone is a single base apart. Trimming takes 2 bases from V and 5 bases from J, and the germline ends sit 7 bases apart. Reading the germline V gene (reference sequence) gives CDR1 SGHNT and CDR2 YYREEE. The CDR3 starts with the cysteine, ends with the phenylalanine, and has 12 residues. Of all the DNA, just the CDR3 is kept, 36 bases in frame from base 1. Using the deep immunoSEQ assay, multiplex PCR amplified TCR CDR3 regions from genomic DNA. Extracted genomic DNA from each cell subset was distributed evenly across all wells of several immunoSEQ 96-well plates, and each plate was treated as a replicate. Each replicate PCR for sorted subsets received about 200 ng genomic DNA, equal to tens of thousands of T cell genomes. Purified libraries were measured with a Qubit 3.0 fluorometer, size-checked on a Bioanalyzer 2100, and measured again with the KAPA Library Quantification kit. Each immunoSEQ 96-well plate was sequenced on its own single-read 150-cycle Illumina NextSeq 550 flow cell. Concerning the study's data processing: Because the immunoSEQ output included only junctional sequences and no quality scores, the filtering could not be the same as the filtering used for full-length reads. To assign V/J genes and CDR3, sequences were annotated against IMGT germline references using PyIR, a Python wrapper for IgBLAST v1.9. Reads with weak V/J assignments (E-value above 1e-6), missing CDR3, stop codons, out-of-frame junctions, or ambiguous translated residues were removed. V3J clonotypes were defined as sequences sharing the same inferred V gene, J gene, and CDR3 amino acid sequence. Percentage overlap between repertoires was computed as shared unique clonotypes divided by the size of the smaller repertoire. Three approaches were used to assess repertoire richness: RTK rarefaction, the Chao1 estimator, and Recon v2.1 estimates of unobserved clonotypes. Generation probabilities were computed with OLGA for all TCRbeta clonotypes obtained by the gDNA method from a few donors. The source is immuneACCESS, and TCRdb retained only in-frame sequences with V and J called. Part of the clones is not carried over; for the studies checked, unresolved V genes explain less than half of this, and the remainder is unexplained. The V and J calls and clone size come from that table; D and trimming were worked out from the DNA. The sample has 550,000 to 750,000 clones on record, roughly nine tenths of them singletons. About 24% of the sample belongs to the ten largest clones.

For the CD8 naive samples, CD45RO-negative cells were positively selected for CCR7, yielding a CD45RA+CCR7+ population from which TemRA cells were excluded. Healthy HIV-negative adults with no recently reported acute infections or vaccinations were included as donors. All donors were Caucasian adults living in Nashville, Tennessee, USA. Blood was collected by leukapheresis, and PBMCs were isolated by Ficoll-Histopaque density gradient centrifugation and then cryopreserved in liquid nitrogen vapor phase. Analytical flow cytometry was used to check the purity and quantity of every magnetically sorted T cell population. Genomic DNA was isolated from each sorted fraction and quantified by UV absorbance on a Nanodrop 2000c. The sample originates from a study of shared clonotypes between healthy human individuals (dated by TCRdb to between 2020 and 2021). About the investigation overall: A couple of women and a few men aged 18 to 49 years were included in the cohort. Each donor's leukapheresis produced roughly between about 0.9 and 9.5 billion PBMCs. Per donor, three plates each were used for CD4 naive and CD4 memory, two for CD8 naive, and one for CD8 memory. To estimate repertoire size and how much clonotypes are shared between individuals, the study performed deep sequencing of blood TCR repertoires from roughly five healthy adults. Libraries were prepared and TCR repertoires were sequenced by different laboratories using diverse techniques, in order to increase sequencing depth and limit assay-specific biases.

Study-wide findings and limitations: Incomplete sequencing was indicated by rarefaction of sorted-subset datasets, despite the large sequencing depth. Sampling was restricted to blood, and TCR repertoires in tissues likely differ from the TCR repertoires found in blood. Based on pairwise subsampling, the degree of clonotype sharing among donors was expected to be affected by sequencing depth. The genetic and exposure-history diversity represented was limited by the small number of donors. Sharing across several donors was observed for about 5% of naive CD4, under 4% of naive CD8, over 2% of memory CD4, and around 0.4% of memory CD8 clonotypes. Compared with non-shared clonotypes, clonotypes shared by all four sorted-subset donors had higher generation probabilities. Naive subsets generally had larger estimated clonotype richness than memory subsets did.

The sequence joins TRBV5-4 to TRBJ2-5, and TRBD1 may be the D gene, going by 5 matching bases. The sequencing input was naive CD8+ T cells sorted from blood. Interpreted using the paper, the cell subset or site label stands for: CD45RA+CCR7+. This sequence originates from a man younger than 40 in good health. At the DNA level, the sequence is TGTGCCAGCAGCTTATCAGGGGAGACCCAGTACTTC. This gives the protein CASSLSGETQYF.